These 17 T cell receptor beta chains were sequenced from one sample in a study of T cells in Graves' hyperthyroidism and ophthalmopathy. Regions amplified from RNA transcripts were the TCR beta CDR3 regions. During a first-round RT-PCR of the TCR CDR3, the HTBI primer set was used. TCRdb itself ran the multiplex PCR reads through MiXCR, one entry per CDR3 protein. Here the sample spans more than 300,000 distinct CDR3 sequences, approximately 14% being singletons. The specimen sequenced was blood. All receptors come from a woman aged 30 to 39 with Graves' hyperthyroidism.

The V call is TRBV7-9, the J call TRBJ1-1; a possible D gene is TRBD1 (5 bases). Trimming stripped 3 bases from V and 0 bases from J, with 17 bases between. CDR3 length: 17 amino acids. Germline V gene sequence: CDR1 SEHNR, CDR2 FQNEAQ (reference sequence). CDR3 sequence: CASSFYVSEGLNTEAFF. CDR3 DNA: TGTGCCAGCAGCTTTTATGTTTCCGAGGGGCTGAACACTGAAGCTTTCTTT.

This clonotype was recorded a few times. The rearrangement links TRBV28 to TRBJ2-1, with 7 bases lining up with TRBD2. CDR1 and CDR2 from the germline V gene are MDHEN and SYDVKM. V shed 3 bases and J 6 bases; nucleotides not matched to a gene: 5. CDR3 length: 14 amino acids. The DNA of the CDR3 is TGTGCCAGCAGTTTGGAGACGGGAGGCAATGAGCAGTTCTTC. This codes for CASSLETGGNEQFF. Together with reference TRBV28 and TRBJ2-1, the CDR3 gives the full variable domain: DVKVTQSSRYLVKRTGEKVFLECVQDMDHENMFWYRQDPGLGLRLIYFSYDVKMKEKGDIPEGYSVSREKKERFSLILESASTNQTSMYLCASSLETGGNEQFFGPGTRLTVL.

In its sample, this clonotype was seen many times. The chain uses TRBV5-8 and TRBJ2-2, with TRBD1 matching over 8 bases. The V gene's germline CDR1 is SGHTS and CDR2 YDEGEE. V lost 2 bases and J lost 4; bases outside the gene matches: 7. This CDR3 is built from 16 residues. CDR3 loop: CASSFSGGPSTGELFF. The CDR3 nucleotides are TGTGCCAGCAGCTTCTCAGGGGGCCCGAGCACCGGGGAGCTGTTTTTT.

This chain links TRBV6-5 with TRBJ2-3; 10 nucleotides match TRBD2. Per the germline V gene, CDR1 is MNHEY and CDR2 is SVGAGI. Trimming at V came to 0 bases and at J to 5 bases, leaving 8 bases not matched to a gene. CDR3 length: 17 amino acids. The CDR3 nucleotides read TGTGCCAGCAGTTACTCGGTTCCTAGCGGGAGTAGAGATACGCAGTATTTT. Amino acids: CASSYSVPSGSRDTQYF.

The chain is built from TRBV27 and TRBJ1-6; D gene unclear. Trimming left V 6 bases short and J 1 base short, with 7 bases between. The CDR3 has 14 residues. In germline, CDR1 is MNHEY, CDR2 SMNVEV (reference sequence). This CDR3 reads CASSLGSYNSPLHF. The CDR3 DNA reads as TGTGCCAGCAGCCTGGGATCCTATAATTCACCCCTCCACTTT.

The chain employs TRBV29-1 and TRBJ2-5; no reliable D call. Germline V CDR1 and CDR2: SQVTM, ANQGSEA. The ends were cut back, 5 bases at V and 4 bases at J, with 14 bases in the middle. This CDR3 has 13 residues. In DNA, the CDR3 is TGCAGCGTTTCTCTCCAGCGTCGAGAGACCCAGTACTTC. Amino acids: CSVSLQRRETQYF. Based on the CDR3 plus reference TRBV29-1 and TRBJ2-5, the full variable domain is SAVISQKPSRDICQRGTSLTIQCQVDSQVTMMFWYRQQPGQSLTLIATANQGSEATYESGFVIDKFPISRPNLTFSTLTVSNMSPEDSSIYLCSVSLQRRETQYFGPGTRLLVL.

This clonotype was found a few times. The rearrangement uses TRBV19 and TRBJ1-5; the match to TRBD1 covers 8 bases. J was trimmed by 7 bases and V by 5 bases; bases with no gene match: 10. CDR3 size: 15 residues. CDR1 is LNHDA and CDR2 is SQIVND in the germline V gene (reference sequence). This chain's CDR3 is CASSGSRGREQPQHF. For the CDR3, the DNA is TGTGCCAGTAGTGGATCCAGGGGGCGAGAACAGCCCCAGCATTTT.

This clonotype showed up many times. The rearrangement uses TRBV9 and TRBJ2-6; unclear D gene. The ends were cut back, 5 bases at V and 0 bases at J, with 18 bases in the middle. The CDR3 is made up of 18 amino acids. Germline loops: CDR1 SGDLS, CDR2 YYNGEE. For the CDR3, the DNA is TGTGCCAGCAGTGCATCCGACCGGGCCAACTCTGGGGCCAACGTCCTGACTTTC. The encoded protein is CASSASDRANSGANVLTF.

The sample holds many counts of this clonotype. The rearrangement links TRBV7-8 to TRBJ2-5; no clear D. Trimming shortened V by 3 bases and J by 0 bases, and 8 bases separated the two germline ends. The CDR3 sequence is 14 residues long. Per germline, CDR1 SGHVS and CDR2 FQNEAQ. Here the CDR3 DNA reads TGTGCCAGCAGCTTTTCCCCGTACCAAGAGACCCAGTACTTC. Its translation: CASSFSPYQETQYF.

The gene calls are TRBV19 and TRBJ2-7, with TRBD1 matching 8 bases. The junction had 4 bases not matched to a gene; V was cut back by 3 bases and J by 6 bases. Per the germline V gene, CDR1 is LNHDA and CDR2 is SQIVND (reference sequence). The CDR3 spans 13 residues. The CDR3, as DNA: TGTGCCAGTAGTATGGACAGGGCGGGCGAGCAGTACTTC. It specifies CASSMDRAGEQYF.

This clonotype was recorded at least ten times. The rearrangement links TRBV28 to TRBJ2-6; no reliable D call. V lost 4 bases and J lost 4, with 23 bases in between. The CDR3 covers 19 residues. Per the germline V gene, CDR1 is MDHEN and CDR2 is SYDVKM. This chain's CDR3 is CASSSLSGETYSGANVLTF. Here the CDR3 DNA reads TGTGCCAGCAGTTCCCTCAGTGGTGAAACCTACTCCGGGGCCAACGTCCTGACTTTC.

The rearrangement links TRBV7-2 to TRBJ2-1; perhaps TRBD2 as D (6 bases). Trimming removed 4 bases at V and 0 bases at J, with 13 bases between. Germline V CDR1 and CDR2: SGHTA, FQGNSA. The CDR3 runs 16 residues. CDR3 sequence reads: CASSSRAGSSYNEQFF. The CDR3 DNA reads TGTGCCAGCAGCTCCCGAGCGGGTAGCTCCTACAATGAGCAGTTCTTC. Together with reference TRBV7-2 and TRBJ2-1, the CDR3 gives the full variable domain: GAGVSQSPSNKVTEKGKDVELRCDPISGHTALYWYRQSLGQGLEFLIYFQGNSAPDKSGLPSDRFSAERTGGSVSTLTIQRTQQEDSAVYLCASSSRAGSSYNEQFFGPGTRLTVL.

In its sample, this clonotype was seen many times. CDR3 loop: CASSFQPNTEAFF. The CDR3 DNA reads as TGTGCCAGCAGTTTTCAACCGAACACTGAAGCTTTCTTT. The V gene is TRBV27, the J gene TRBJ1-1, with D unresolved. V was clipped by 3 bases and J by 1 base, with 6 bases between them. Germline V gene data show CDR1 as MNHEY and CDR2 as SMNVEV (reference sequence). The CDR3 extends over 13 amino acids.

The J gene is TRBJ2-5, the V gene TRBV5-1, with TRBD1 as a possible D gene (7 bases). The CDR3 consists of 15 residues. V was cut by 0 bases and J by 2 bases, with 11 bases left in between. CDR1 is SGHRS and CDR2 is YFSETQ in the germline V gene. The chain's CDR3 is CASSLGAGQQETQYF. The CDR3 nucleotides are TGCGCCAGCAGCTTGGGGGCGGGACAGCAAGAGACCCAGTACTTC.

Notes on this clonotype: A much larger clone lies a single base off, so this may be a read error. The rearrangement links TRBV7-2 to TRBJ2-1, with TRBD2 as a possible D gene (6 bases). CDR1 is SGHTA, CDR2 FQGNSA, per germline. With 3 bases removed from V and 10 bases from J, the gap between germline ends came to 19 bases. The CDR3 extends over 15 amino acids. As DNA, the CDR3 is TGTGCCAGCAGCTTGGGGGGAGATCTTCGCTACGAGCAGTTCTTC. It specifies CASSLGGDLRYEQFF.

This clonotype was counted ten times or more. The genes are TRBV12-3 or TRBV12-4 and TRBJ2-3; no firm D call. The CDR3 has 12 amino acids. The V gene lost 1 base and the J gene lost 1 base, with 0 bases spanning the gap. CDR3 in amino acids: CASSLGTDTQYF. CDR3 nucleotide sequence: TGTGCCAGCAGTTTAGGCACAGATACGCAGTATTTT.

This clonotype has ten or more counts. The chain couples TRBV24-1 to TRBJ2-7; D possibly uses TRBD1 or TRBD2 (6 bases each). CDR3 length: 18 residues. V gave up 9 bases and J gave up 3 bases, with 29 bases separating them. The germline CDR1 and CDR2 sequences are KGHDR and SFDVKD. The CDR3, as DNA: TGTGCCACCTTAGGGGGGAGGACTAACAAGGAAGGGTTCTACGAGCAGTACTTC. As protein: CATLGGRTNKEGFYEQYF.